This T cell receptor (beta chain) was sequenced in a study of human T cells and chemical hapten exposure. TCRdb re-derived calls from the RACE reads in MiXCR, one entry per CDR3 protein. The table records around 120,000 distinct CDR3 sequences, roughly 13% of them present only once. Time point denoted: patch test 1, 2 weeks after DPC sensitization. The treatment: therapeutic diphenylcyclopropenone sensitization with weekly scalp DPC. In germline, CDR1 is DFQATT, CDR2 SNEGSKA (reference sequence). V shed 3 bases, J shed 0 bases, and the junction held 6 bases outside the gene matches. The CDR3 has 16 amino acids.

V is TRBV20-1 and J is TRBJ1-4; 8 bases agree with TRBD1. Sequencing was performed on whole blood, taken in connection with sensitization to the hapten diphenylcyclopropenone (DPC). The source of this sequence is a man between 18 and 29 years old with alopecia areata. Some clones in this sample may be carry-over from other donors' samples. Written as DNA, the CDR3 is TGCAGTGCTAGGAGCCACAGGGGGGCAACTAATGAAAAACTGTTTTTT. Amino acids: CSARSHRGATNEKLFF.